This TCR beta chain was obtained from a study of spatial heterogeneity in lung cancer. The sample's time point: sample taken at primary tumor resection. A total of under 80 untreated early-stage non-small cell lung cancer patients served as donors. The authors sequenced whole RNA from tumor, nontumor lung or frozen PBMC without sorting. Each CDR3 protein is one row after TCRdb ran MiXCR on the 5' RACE reads. The sample contains 40,000 or so distinct CDR3 sequences, 7.5% of which appear only once. This clonotype has ten or more counts. Its antigen is not identified. Study observations and caveats: Expanded tumor TCRs that were ubiquitous appeared in blood more at resection than follow-up.

Germline V gene data show CDR1 as SQVTM and CDR2 as ANQGSEA. The ends lost 0 bases at V and 8 bases at J; junction bases unmatched: 13. The CDR3 is 16 residues long. The clonotype comes from a male donor with early-stage non-small cell lung cancer. The genes are TRBV29-1 and TRBJ1-2; the match to TRBD1 covers 9 bases. Specimen: PBMCs, collected at surgery. CDR3 nucleotide sequence: TGCAGCGTTGAAGATGGAACAGGGGGCGAGTATAACGGCTACACCTTC. Protein product: CSVEDGTGGEYNGYTF.